This TCR beta chain appears in the sequencing data of a study of blood T cell repertoires in COVID-19. Whole-study context: Samples taken during acute and convalescent COVID-19 were collected in the United States, Italy and Spain. The cDNA or gDNA used as material had been derived from T cells, B-cell-depleted T cells, or PBMCs.

The germline V gene has CDR1 SNHLY and CDR2 FYNNEI. The CDR3 is 13 residues long. Trimming shortened V by 10 bases and J by 3 bases, and 15 bases separated the two germline ends. The authors' processing: Nucleated cell counts were estimated from reference gene primer amplification. The method was immunoSEQ multiplex PCR; TCRdb's version includes in-frame clones alone and lacks a portion of them. Clonal size and the V and J genes are those of that table, whereas D and trimming came from the DNA. The sample has roughly 150,000 clones; 84% are singletons. The sample was peripheral blood. The sequence was collected from a woman between 50 and 59 years old in a cohort sampled during active or convalescent COVID-19. The V call is TRBV2, the J call TRBJ1-1, with D possibly matching TRBD1 (5 bases). The CDR3 loop reads CATHQGSYTEAFF. The CDR3 nucleotides are TGTGCCACCCACCAGGGTTCGTACACTGAAGCTTTCTTT. The variable domain in full, with the rest retrieved from reference TRBV2 and TRBJ1-1, is EPEVTQTPSHQVTQMGQEVILRCVPISNHLYFYWYRQILGQKVEFLVSFYNNEISEKSEIFDDQFSVERPDGSNFTLKIRSTKLEDSAMYFCATHQGSYTEAFFGQGTRLTVV.